Shown below are 8 T cell receptor beta chains from a single sample sequenced in a study of shared clonotypes between healthy human individuals. Data came from immunoSEQ multiplex PCR; TCRdb stores just in-frame clones and leaves some out. The sample yields 950,000 to 1,300,000 clones, under 80% seen once. Specimen: memory CD4+ T cells sorted from blood. Subset of the sample: CD45RA-negative fraction. The receptor source for this set is a man between 18 and 29 years old in good health.

The chain uses TRBV7-9 and TRBJ2-5, with 9 bases matching TRBD2. The CDR3 spans 15 residues. With V trimmed by 5 bases and J by 1 base, 5 bases remained unmatched. Germline-derived CDR1 and CDR2 are SEHNR and FQNEAQ (reference sequence). The CDR3, as DNA: TGTGCCAGCAGCGGAAGCGGGGGGCCCCAAGAGACCCAGTACTTC. Encoded protein: CASSGSGGPQETQYF.

In this sample, this clone turned up once. A read error may account for a junction end that differs from germline. CDR3 coding DNA: TGTGCCGGCAGCTTCGGGGGACAGGGAATGTATTCCTACGAGCAGTACTTC. This codes for CAGSFGGQGMYSYEQYF. The chain employs TRBV13 and TRBJ2-7, with TRBD1 matching 9 bases. The V gene's germline CDR1 is PRHDT and CDR2 FYEKMQ (reference sequence). The CDR3 contains 17 residues.

J is TRBJ2-2 and V is TRBV20-1, with D unclear. Between the trimmed V and J ends, which lost 6 bases and 3 bases, there was a span of 5 bases. The CDR3 spans 11 residues. Germline V gene lookup returns CDR1 DFQATT and CDR2 SNEGSKA (reference sequence). The CDR3 is CSAPYTGELFF. Written as DNA, the CDR3 is TGCAGTGCCCCGTACACCGGGGAGCTGTTTTTT.

The V and J genes are TRBV6-4 and TRBJ2-7; no clear D gene. V dropped 10 bases and J dropped 12 bases, with 10 bases sitting between them. Germline CDR1 MRHNA, CDR2 SNTAGT. This CDR3 region has 8 residues. The CDR3 sequence is CANLHSYF. The CDR3 bases are TGTGCCAACCTACATTCGTACTTC.

The gene calls are TRBV5-1 and TRBJ2-1; 10 bases agree with TRBD2. This CDR3 is 16 amino acids long. The V and J ends lost 0 bases and 7 bases, in that order; junction bases with no gene match: 7. Germline values: CDR1 SGHRS, CDR2 YFSETQ. The CDR3 DNA follows: TGCGCCAGCAGCTTGGTTCTAGCGGGAGTTGGAAATGAGCAGTTCTTC. It yields the protein CASSLVLAGVGNEQFF.

The chain is built from TRBV30 and TRBJ2-2; D is unresolved. This CDR3 is 14 amino acids long. Deletions cut 4 bases from V and 3 bases from J, with 12 bases between. Looked up from germline, CDR1 is GTSNPN and CDR2 is SVGIG (reference sequence). The CDR3 is CAWTHLPDTGELFF. The CDR3, as DNA: TGTGCCTGGACACATCTCCCGGACACCGGGGAGCTGTTTTTT.

This sequence joins TRBV2 and TRBJ2-1, with D perhaps TRBD2 (6 bases). Germline CDR1 and CDR2: SNHLY and FYNNEI. V lost 7 bases and J 7 bases, leaving 23 bases between the germline ends. This CDR3 region has 16 residues. This CDR3 reads CASTVRGMGERNEQFF. The CDR3 DNA reads TGTGCCAGCACCGTTCGCGGGATGGGGGAGAGAAATGAGCAGTTCTTC. Full variable domain (remainder filled in from reference TRBV2 and TRBJ2-1): EPEVTQTPSHQVTQMGQEVILRCVPISNHLYFYWYRQILGQKVEFLVSFYNNEISEKSEIFDDQFSVERPDGSNFTLKIRSTKLEDSAMYFCASTVRGMGERNEQFFGPGTRLTVL.

V gene TRBV28 combines with J gene TRBJ1-1; perhaps TRBD1 as D (5 bases). Trimming stripped 10 bases from V and 4 bases from J, with 22 bases between. Germline CDR1 MDHEN, CDR2 SYDVKM. The CDR3 extends over 15 amino acids. CDR3 nucleotide sequence: TGTGCCAACGATTTGAAGGGGAGGAATAGCACTGAAGCTTTCTTT. It yields the protein CANDLKGRNSTEAFF.